The rows below give T cell receptor beta chains drawn from one sample of a study of shared T cell receptors in the human thymus. The protocol was immunoSEQ multiplex PCR, while the TCRdb copy is restricted to in-frame clones and leaves out a portion. The data show about 610,000 clones, around 89% seen once. The same sample was also studied in work on human thymus T cells.

Input material: thymocytes. The receptors were gathered from a boy under three years old with a congenital heart defect. Each CDR3 is given with its conserved first and last residue. A D gene is named only where the DNA matches it firmly. Expanded clones are given a class, and other clones once, few, many or no size at all.

TRBD2 | once | TRBJ2-5 | TRBV6-6 | TGTGCCAGCAGCCCTAATGGACTAGTCCCGGAGACCCAGTACTTC | CASSPNGLVPETQYF
TRBD1 | NA | TRBJ1-2 | TRBV25-1 | TGTGCCAGCAGTGAACTCCTGACAGGGGGCGATGGCTACACCTTC | CASSELLTGGDGYTF
NA | once | TRBJ2-2 | TRBV7-2 | TGTGCCAGCAGCTACCCCTCTATGGAAGCTCGGGGTGCCGGGGAGCTGTTTTTT | CASSYPSMEARGAGELFF
NA | few | TRBJ1-3 | TRBV11-2 | TGTGCCAGCAGCTTTACCGATAAGGAGGGAAACACCATATATTTT | CASSFTDKEGNTIYF
NA | NA | TRBJ2-7 | TRBV11-2 | TGTGCCAGCAGCCCCTTGGTAGCGAGACCCTTCTCCTACGAGCAGTACTTC | CASSPLVARPFSYEQYF
NA | NA | TRBJ1-1 | TRBV19 | TGTGCCAGTTTAGACAGGAAGGGGACTGAAGCTTTCTTT | CASLDRKGTEAFF
TRBD2 | NA | TRBJ2-3 | TRBV4-3 | TGCGCCAGCAGCCAAGAAGGACTAGCGGGAGAGTCGGATACGCAGTATTTT | CASSQEGLAGESDTQYF
TRBD2 | NA | TRBJ2-1 | TRBV6-6 | TGTGCCAGCAGCGTGGGGAGGGCCTACAATGAGCAGTTCTTC | CASSVGRAYNEQFF
TRBD1 | NA | TRBJ2-2 | TRBV4-2 | TGTGCCAGCAGCCCTGCCGAGTGTGGGACCCCAGGGGGCGCGAACACCGGGGAGCTGTTTTTT | CASSPAECGTPGGANTGELFF
NA | NA | TRBJ1-2 | TRBV27 | TGTGCCAGCGGTTTGGGAGGGAGCAGGGGTCGAGGCTACACCTTC | CASGLGGSRGRGYTF
TRBD2 | NA | TRBJ2-7 | TRBV7-8 | TGTGCCAGCAGCCGAACCCGGGACTACTCCGCCGAGCAGTACTTC | CASSRTRDYSAEQYF
NA | NA | TRBJ2-7 | TRBV6-1 | TGTGCCAGCAGTGCAACGGACTGGGACGAGCAGTACTTC | CASSATDWDEQYF
TRBD2 | NA | TRBJ2-7 | TRBV18 | TGTGCCAGCTCACCGGAAGCAAGTAGCGGGTCCTCCCAGGTCTACGAGCAGTACTTC | CASSPEASSGSSQVYEQYF
NA | NA | TRBJ2-2 | TRBV6-5 | TGTGCCAGCAGTTCCCTAGCGAGTAGAGGGACCGGGGAGCTGTTTTTT | CASSSLASRGTGELFF
NA | NA | TRBJ2-3 | TRBV7-2 | TGTGCCAGCAGCTTGGGGGGGCAACGCTATACGCAGTATTTT | CASSLGGQRYTQYF
NA | NA | TRBJ2-7 | TRBV5-1 | TGCGCCAGCAGCGGCCATCCCTACGAGCAGTACTTC | CASSGHPYEQYF
TRBD2 | once | TRBJ2-3 | TRBV27 | TGTGCCAGCAGTTTATTGGGCATTAGCGGGAGTCATCAAGATACGCAGTATTTT | CASSLLGISGSHQDTQYF
NA | NA | TRBJ1-4 | TRBV6-5 | TGTGCCAGCAAAGCCCCGACAGAGCGTTCGGAAAAACTGTTTTTT | CASKAPTERSEKLFF
NA | NA | TRBJ2-5 | TRBV9 | TGTGCCAGCAGCGTAGCTACAGGGTACCAAGAGACCCAGTACTTC | CASSVATGYQETQYF
TRBD2 | NA | TRBJ2-1 | TRBV6-5 | TGTGCCAGCAGTGGGACTAGCGGGAGATACTGCGAGCAGTTCTTC | CASSGTSGRYCEQFF
NA | NA | TRBJ2-2 | TRBV7-4 | TGTGCCAGCAGCTTTCGGGTAAACACCGGGGAGCTGTTTTTT | CASSFRVNTGELFF
TRBD1 | NA | TRBJ2-5 | TRBV19 | TGTGCCAGTAGTCGAGTCCGGGACAGCATCCAAGAGACCCAGTACTTC | CASSRVRDSIQETQYF
NA | once | TRBJ2-6 | TRBV19 | TGTGCCAGTAGTAGCCGCAGGGGGGCTGGGGCCAACGTCCTGACTTTC | CASSSRRGAGANVLTF
TRBD1 | NA | TRBJ2-3 | TRBV7-2 | TGTGCCAGCAGCTCGTTGGGACAGGGAGGCACAGATACGCAGTATTTT | CASSSLGQGGTDTQYF
TRBD1 | NA | TRBJ1-2 | TRBV27 | TGTGCCAGCAGCACCCCGGGACAGGGTTATGATGGCTACACCTTC | CASSTPGQGYDGYTF
NA | NA | TRBJ2-7 | TRBV4-2 | TGTGCCAGCAGCCAAGGGAAGAGAAGCGGAAACTACGAGCAGTACTTC | CASSQGKRSGNYEQYF
NA | few | TRBJ2-1 | TRBV6-1 | TGTGCCAGCAGTGAAAGACAGGTTGACAATGAGCAGTTCTTC | CASSERQVDNEQFF
NA | few | TRBJ2-7 | TRBV7-2 | TGTGCCAGCAGCAAGCTGGGTGAGGCCAACGAGCAGTACTTC | CASSKLGEANEQYF
TRBD1 | NA | TRBJ2-3 | TRBV15 | TGTGCCGTCTCCAACTACAGGGGGCAAGCAGATACGCAGTATTTT | CAVSNYRGQADTQYF
NA | NA | TRBJ2-1 | TRBV28 | TGTGCCAGCAGTTTACAAGAGGCCAATGAGCAGTTCTTC | CASSLQEANEQFF